These 5 T cell receptor beta chains were sequenced from one sample in a study of T cells expressing NK-cell markers (dated by TCRdb to the early 2020s). The method was 5' RACE. Instrument used: Illumina HiSeq 2000. Based on TCRdb reprocessing of the reads, there is one entry per CDR3 protein sequence, and DNA is missing. The sample table gives about 380,000 distinct CDR3 sequences. The top ten constitute roughly 5.5% of the sample. Input material: blood T cells: a sorted CD56 or NKG2C T cell subset, CD4+ or CD8+ T cells, or bulk PBMC T cells (not recorded which). Every receptor here comes from a man between 18 and 69 years old in good health.

This sequence joins TRBV11-1 and TRBJ2-1. The CDR3 sequence is 11 residues long. CDR1 and CDR2 from the germline V gene are SGHAT and FQDESV (reference sequence). The chain's CDR3 is CASSHGFNPFF.

V gene TRBV11-1 combines with J gene TRBJ2-5. The CDR3 is 18 amino acids. CDR1 and CDR2 (germline): SGHAT, FQDESV (reference sequence). The CDR3 is CASSLTTTGLNLQETQYF.

The chain is built from TRBV29-1 and TRBJ2-1; TCRdb designates TRBD1, a call that cannot be tested without DNA. CDR3 length: 13 amino acids. Germline lookup yields CDR1 SQVTM and CDR2 ANQGSEA. CDR3: CSVVPGWHNEQFF.

This chain joins TRBV7-3 and TRBJ2-7; TCRdb selects TRBD1, and the lack of DNA leaves this call unchecked. Germline V CDR1 and CDR2: SGHTA, FQGTGA. This CDR3 region has 12 residues. CDR3 sequence: CASSPALGPMYF.

The genes are TRBV18 and TRBJ2-1. The CDR3 spans 17 residues. CDR1 and CDR2 from the germline V gene are KGHSH and LQKENI. This chain's CDR3 is CASSPPNPRGSYNEQFF.